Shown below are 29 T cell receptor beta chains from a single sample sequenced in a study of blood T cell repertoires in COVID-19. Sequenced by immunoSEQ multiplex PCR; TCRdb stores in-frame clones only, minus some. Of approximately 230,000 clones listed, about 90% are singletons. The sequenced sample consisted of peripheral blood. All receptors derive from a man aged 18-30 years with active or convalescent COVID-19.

The CDR3 reads CASSPRTGGVDNEQFF. The CDR3 region has the DNA TGTGCCAGCAGCCCACGGACAGGGGGGGTGGACAATGAGCAGTTCTTC. The chain uses TRBV7-7 and TRBJ2-1; 10 nucleotides align to TRBD1. Trimming at V came to 5 bases and at J to 5 bases, leaving 9 bases not matched to a gene. There are 16 residues in the CDR3. Germline values: CDR1 SSHAT, CDR2 FNYEAQ (reference sequence).

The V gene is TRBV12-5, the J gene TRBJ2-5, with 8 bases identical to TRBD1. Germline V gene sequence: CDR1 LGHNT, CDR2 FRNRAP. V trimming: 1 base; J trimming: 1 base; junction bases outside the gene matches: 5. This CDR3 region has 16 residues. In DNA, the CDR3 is TGTGCTAGTGGTTTGGCGACAGGGGACCTCCAAGAGACCCAGTACTTC. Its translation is CASGLATGDLQETQYF. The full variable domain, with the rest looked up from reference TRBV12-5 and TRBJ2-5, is DARVTQTPRHKVTEMGQEVTMRCQPILGHNTVFWYRQTMMQGLELLAYFRNRAPLDDSGMPKDRFSAEMPDATLATLKIQPSEPRDSAVYFCASGLATGDLQETQYFGPGTRLLVL.

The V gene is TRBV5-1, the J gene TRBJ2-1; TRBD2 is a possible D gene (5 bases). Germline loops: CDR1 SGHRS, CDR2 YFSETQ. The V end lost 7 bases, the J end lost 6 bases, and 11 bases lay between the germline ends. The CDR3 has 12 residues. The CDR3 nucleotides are TGCGCCAGCGGACTCCGACGCAATGAGCAGTTCTTC. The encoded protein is CASGLRRNEQFF.

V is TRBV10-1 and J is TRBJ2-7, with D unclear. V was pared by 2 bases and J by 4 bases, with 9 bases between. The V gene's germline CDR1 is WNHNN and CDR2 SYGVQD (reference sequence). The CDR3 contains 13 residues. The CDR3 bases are TGCGCCAGCAGTGAGATACAGTTATACGAGCAGTACTTC. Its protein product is CASSEIQLYEQYF.

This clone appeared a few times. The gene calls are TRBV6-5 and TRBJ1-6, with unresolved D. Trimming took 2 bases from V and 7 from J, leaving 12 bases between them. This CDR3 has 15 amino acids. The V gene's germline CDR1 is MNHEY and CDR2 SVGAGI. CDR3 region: CASSYGAEVNSPLHF. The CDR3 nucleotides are TGTGCCAGCAGTTACGGAGCTGAAGTCAATTCACCCCTCCACTTT.

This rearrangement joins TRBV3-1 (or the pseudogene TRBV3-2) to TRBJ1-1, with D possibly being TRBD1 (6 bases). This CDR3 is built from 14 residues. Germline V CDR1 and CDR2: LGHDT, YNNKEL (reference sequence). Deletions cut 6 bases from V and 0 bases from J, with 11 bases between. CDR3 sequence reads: CASSTGTMNTEAFF. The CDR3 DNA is TGTGCCAGCAGTACAGGGACCATGAACACTGAAGCTTTCTTT.

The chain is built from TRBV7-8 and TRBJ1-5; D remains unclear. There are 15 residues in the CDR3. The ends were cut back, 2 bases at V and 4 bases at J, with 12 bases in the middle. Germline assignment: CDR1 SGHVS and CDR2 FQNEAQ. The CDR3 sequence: CASSLRSGINQPQHF. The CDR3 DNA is TGTGCCAGCAGCTTACGTTCAGGCATAAATCAGCCCCAGCATTTT.

The CDR3: CASSLRRTANTEAFF. The CDR3 bases are TGTGCCAGCAGCTTAAGAAGAACTGCGAACACTGAAGCTTTCTTT. The V call is TRBV11-2, the J call TRBJ1-1; no reliable D call. The V gene lost 2 bases and the J gene lost 1 base, with 11 bases spanning the gap. The CDR3 runs to 15 residues. Per germline, CDR1 SGHAT and CDR2 FQNNGV.

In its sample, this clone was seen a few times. For the CDR3, the DNA is TGTGCCAGCAGTTTATTAGCGGGAGACACCGGGGAGCTGTTTTTT. This gives the protein CASSLLAGDTGELFF. The V call is TRBV27, the J call TRBJ2-2, with 9 positions matching TRBD2. Looked up from germline, CDR1 is MNHEY and CDR2 is SMNVEV (reference sequence). This CDR3 comprises 15 residues. The trim removed 1 base at V and 3 bases at J, leaving 0 bases unmatched.

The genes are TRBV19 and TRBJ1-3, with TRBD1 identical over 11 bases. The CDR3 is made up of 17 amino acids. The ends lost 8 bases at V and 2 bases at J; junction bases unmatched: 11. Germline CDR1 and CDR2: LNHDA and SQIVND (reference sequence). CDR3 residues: CASAGTGGFYAGNTIYF. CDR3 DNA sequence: TGTGCCAGTGCCGGGACAGGGGGATTTTATGCTGGAAACACCATATATTTT.

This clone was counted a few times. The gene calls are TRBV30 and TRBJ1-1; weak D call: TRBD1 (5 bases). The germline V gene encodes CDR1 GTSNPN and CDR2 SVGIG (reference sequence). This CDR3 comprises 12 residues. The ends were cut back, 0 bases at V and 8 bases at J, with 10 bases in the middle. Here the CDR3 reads CAWSVLQGEAFF. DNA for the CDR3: TGTGCCTGGAGTGTACTTCAGGGAGAAGCTTTCTTT.

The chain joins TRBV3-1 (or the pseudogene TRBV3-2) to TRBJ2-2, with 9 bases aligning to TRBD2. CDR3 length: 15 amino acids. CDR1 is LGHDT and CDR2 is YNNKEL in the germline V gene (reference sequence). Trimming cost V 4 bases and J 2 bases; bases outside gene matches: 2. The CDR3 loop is CASSRGGVNTGELFF. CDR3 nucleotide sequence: TGTGCCAGCAGCCGCGGGGGGGTTAACACCGGGGAGCTGTTTTTT.

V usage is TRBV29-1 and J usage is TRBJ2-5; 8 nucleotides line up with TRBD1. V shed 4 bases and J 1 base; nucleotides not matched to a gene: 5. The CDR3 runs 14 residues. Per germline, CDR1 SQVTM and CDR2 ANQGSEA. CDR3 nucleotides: TGCAGCGTTGTAAGACAGGGGCGCCAAGAGACCCAGTACTTC. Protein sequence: CSVVRQGRQETQYF.

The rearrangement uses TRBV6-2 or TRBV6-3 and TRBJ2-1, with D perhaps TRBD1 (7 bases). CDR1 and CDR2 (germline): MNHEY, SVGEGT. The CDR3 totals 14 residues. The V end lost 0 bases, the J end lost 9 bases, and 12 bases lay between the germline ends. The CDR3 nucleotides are TGTGCCAGCAGTTACTCGACCAGGGGGGCTGAGCAGTTCTTC. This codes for CASSYSTRGAEQFF.

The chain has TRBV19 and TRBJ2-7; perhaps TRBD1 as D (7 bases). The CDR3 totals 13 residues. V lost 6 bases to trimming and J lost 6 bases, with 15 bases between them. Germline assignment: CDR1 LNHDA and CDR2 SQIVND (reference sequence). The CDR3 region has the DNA TGTGCCAGTAGCCCGGGGCAGGGGGGCGAGCAGTACTTC. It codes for CASSPGQGGEQYF. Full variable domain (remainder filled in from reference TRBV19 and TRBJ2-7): DGGITQSPKYLFRKEGQNVTLSCEQNLNHDAMYWYRQDPGQGLRLIYYSQIVNDFQKGDIAEGYSVSREKKESFPLTVTSAQKNPTAFYLCASSPGQGGEQYFGPGTRLTVT.

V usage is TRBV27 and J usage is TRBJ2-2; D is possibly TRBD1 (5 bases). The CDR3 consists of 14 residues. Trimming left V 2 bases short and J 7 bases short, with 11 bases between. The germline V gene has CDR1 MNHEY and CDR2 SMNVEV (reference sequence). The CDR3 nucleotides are TGTGCCAGCAGTTTAACCAGGGCGTACGGGGAGCTGTTTTTT. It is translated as CASSLTRAYGELFF.

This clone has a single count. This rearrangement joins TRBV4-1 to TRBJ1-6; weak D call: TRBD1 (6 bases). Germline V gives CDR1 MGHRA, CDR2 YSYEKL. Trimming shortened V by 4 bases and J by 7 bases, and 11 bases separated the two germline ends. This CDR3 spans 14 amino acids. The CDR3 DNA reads TGCGCCAGCAGCCCCACAGGGTTAAATTCACCCCTCCACTTT. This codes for CASSPTGLNSPLHF.

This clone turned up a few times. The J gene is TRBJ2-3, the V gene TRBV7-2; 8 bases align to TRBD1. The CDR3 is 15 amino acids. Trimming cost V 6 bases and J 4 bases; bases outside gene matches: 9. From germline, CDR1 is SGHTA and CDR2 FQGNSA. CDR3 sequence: CASSISQGAADTQYF. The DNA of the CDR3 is TGTGCCAGCAGTATCTCGCAGGGGGCGGCAGATACGCAGTATTTT.

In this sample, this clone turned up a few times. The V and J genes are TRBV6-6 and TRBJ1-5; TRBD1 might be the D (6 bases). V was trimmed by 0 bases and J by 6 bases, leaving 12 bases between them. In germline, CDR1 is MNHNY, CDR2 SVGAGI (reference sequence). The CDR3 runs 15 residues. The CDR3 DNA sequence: TGTGCCAGCAGTTACTCGAAAGGGGGTACTCAGCCCCAGCATTTT. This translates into CASSYSKGGTQPQHF.

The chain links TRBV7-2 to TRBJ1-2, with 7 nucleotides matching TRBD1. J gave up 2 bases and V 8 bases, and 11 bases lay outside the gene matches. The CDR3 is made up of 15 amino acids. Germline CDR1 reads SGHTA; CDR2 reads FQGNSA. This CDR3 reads CASGLGDRTNYGYTF. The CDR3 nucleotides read TGTGCCAGCGGGTTAGGGGACAGAACGAACTATGGCTACACCTTC.

The DNA for the CDR3 is TGTGCCAGCATTCTGAACAGGGGGCAGGGAGGCTACACCTTC. Translation gives CASILNRGQGGYTF. The J gene is TRBJ1-2, the V gene TRBV28, with 9 bases lining up with TRBD1. V lost 7 bases and J lost 8; bases outside the gene matches: 11. Germline CDR1 is MDHEN and CDR2 is SYDVKM. This CDR3 has 14 amino acids.

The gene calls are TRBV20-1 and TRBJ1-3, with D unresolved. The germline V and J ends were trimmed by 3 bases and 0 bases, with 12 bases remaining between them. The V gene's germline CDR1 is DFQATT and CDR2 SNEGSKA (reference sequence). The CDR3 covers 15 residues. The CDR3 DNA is TGCAGTGCTAGTAGAGACCGACTCTCTGGAAACACCATATATTTT. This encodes CSASRDRLSGNTIYF.

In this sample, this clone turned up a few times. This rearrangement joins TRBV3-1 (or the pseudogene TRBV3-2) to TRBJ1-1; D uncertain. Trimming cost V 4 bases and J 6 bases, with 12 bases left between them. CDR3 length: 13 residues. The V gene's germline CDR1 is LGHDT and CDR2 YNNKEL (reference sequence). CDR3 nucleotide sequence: TGTGCCAGCAGCCCGAGCGGGAGGGCTGAAGCTTTCTTT. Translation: CASSPSGRAEAFF.

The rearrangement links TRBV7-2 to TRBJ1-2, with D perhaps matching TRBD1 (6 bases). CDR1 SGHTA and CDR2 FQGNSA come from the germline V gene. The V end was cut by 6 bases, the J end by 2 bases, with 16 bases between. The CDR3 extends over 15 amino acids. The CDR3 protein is CASRNSGTPNYGYTF. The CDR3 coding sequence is TGTGCCAGCAGGAATTCCGGGACACCCAACTATGGCTACACCTTC.

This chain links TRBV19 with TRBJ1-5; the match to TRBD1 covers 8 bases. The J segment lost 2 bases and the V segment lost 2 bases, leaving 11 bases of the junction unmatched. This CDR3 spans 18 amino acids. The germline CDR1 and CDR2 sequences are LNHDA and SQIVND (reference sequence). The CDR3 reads CASSIIIGQGAGNQPQHF. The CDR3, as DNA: TGTGCCAGTAGTATAATCATAGGACAGGGTGCGGGCAATCAGCCCCAGCATTTT.

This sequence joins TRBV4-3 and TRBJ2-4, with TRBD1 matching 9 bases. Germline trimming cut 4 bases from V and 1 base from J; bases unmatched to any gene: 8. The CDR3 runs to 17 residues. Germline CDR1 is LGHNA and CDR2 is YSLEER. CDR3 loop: CASSPVPGQGAKNIQYF. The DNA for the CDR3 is TGCGCCAGCAGCCCCGTCCCCGGACAGGGGGCCAAAAACATTCAGTACTTC.

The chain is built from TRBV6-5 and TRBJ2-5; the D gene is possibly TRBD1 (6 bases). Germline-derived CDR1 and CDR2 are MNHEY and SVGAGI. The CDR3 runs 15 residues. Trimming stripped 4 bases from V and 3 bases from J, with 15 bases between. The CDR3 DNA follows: TGTGCCAGCAGTTTTCTGGACAGCTCAAAAGAGACCCAGTACTTC. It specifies CASSFLDSSKETQYF.

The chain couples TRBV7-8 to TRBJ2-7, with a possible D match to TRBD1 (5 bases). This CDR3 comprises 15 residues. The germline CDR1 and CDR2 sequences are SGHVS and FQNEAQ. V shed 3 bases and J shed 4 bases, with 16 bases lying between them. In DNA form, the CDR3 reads TGTGCCAGCAGCTTGACAGACGGGTGGGGTTACGAGCAGTACTTC. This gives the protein CASSLTDGWGYEQYF.

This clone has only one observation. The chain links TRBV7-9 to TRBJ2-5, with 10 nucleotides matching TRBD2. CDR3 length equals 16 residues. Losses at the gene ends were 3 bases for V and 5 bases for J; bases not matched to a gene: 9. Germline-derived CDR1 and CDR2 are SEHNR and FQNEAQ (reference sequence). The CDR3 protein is CASSLPAGGKRETQYF. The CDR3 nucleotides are TGTGCCAGCAGCTTGCCAGCGGGAGGGAAGAGGGAGACCCAGTACTTC.